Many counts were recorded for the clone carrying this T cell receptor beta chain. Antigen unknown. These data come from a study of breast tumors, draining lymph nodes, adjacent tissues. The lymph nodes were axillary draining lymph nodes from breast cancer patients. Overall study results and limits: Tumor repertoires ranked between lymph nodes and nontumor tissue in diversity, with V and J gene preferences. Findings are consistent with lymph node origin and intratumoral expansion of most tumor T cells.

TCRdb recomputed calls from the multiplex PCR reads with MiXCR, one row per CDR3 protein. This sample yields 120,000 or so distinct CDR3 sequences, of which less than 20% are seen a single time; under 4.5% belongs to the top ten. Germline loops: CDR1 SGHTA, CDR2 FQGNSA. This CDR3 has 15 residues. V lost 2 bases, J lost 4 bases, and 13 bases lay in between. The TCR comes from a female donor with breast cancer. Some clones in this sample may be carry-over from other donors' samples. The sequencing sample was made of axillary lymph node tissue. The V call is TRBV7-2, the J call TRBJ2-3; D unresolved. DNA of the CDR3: TGTGCCAGCAGCTTACTGGGTGGGGTCCCAGATACGCAGTATTTT. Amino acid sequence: CASSLLGGVPDTQYF.